This T cell receptor beta chain was recorded in a study of blood T cell repertoires in COVID-19. Across the study: The United States, Italy and Spain were the sources of the acute and convalescent COVID-19 samples.

Study processing details: Quantification of nucleated cells was approximated via reference gene primer amplification. Clones were sequenced by immunoSEQ multiplex PCR, and TCRdb holds only the in-frame ones, with some missing. Clonal size and the V and J genes are those of that table, whereas D and trimming came from the DNA. The table has 200,000 to 250,000 clones, more than 65% seen once. The source of this sequence is a man aged 50-60 years with active or convalescent COVID-19. The sequenced sample was peripheral blood.

This CDR3 reads CASSNPTGGMETQYF. The CDR3 region has the DNA TGTGCCAGTAGTAACCCGACAGGGGGGATGGAGACCCAGTACTTC. The genes are TRBV19 and TRBJ2-5; 9 nucleotides match TRBD1. CDR3 size: 15 residues. J gave up 5 bases and V 4 bases, and 8 bases lay outside the gene matches. In germline, CDR1 is LNHDA, CDR2 SQIVND (reference sequence).